The 30 T cell receptor beta chains reported below all come from one sample, sequenced in a study of T cell repertoires in cytomegalovirus infection. One entry per CDR3 protein results from TCRdb running MiXCR on the reads. The repertoire holds hundreds of thousands of distinct CDR3 sequences, with approximately 32% as singletons. These receptors lack a known antigen. The input for sequencing was cultured CD8+ T cells from PBMCs, taken from culture after CMV antigen stimulation. Every receptor here comes from a human donor in good health (CMV status not recorded). Some clones in this sample may be carry-over from other donors' samples.

V and J are TRBV7-9 and TRBJ1-1; no clear D gene. This CDR3 region has 14 residues. Germline loops: CDR1 SEHNR, CDR2 FQNEAQ (reference sequence). V was pared by 1 base and J by 4 bases, with 10 bases between. The CDR3 loop reads CASSLVSGFTEAFF. The CDR3 DNA sequence: TGTGCCAGCAGCTTAGTTTCAGGCTTCACTGAAGCTTTCTTT.

This clonotype showed up just a few times. This chain uses TRBV28 with TRBJ2-7; D is possibly TRBD2 (6 bases). Germline CDR1 reads MDHEN; CDR2 reads SYDVKM. This CDR3 contains 12 residues. The ends were cut back, 6 bases at V and 4 bases at J, with 10 bases in the middle. The DNA for the CDR3 is TGTGCCAGCAGCCGGGACTTTTACGAGCAGTACGTC. It codes for CASSRDFYEQYV.

The gene calls are TRBV12-3 or TRBV12-4 and TRBJ2-7; 10 bases map to TRBD2. The CDR3 runs 15 residues. The trim removed 5 bases at V and 0 bases at J, leaving 4 bases unmatched. CDR3 DNA: TGTGCCAGCAGTCCTAGCGGGGGTCTCTCCTACGAGCAGTACTTC. As protein: CASSPSGGLSYEQYF.

This clonotype was detected a few times. The chain combines TRBV19 with TRBJ2-7, with D tentatively TRBD1 (6 bases). Germline V gene lookup returns CDR1 LNHDA and CDR2 SQIVND (reference sequence). V lost 5 bases to trimming and J lost 7 bases, with 15 bases between them. The CDR3 runs to 13 residues. CDR3 coding DNA: TGTGCCAGTAGTTTCAACAGGGAGTATGAGCAGTACTTC. This codes for CASSFNREYEQYF.

V usage is TRBV18 and J usage is TRBJ1-5; TRBD1 is a possible D gene (6 bases). There are 17 residues in the CDR3. Trimming removed 6 bases at V and 4 bases at J, with 22 bases between. Germline V CDR1 and CDR2: KGHSH, LQKENI. CDR3 DNA: TGTGCCAGCTCTCCCCCCTTCCGGGACACTGGGAATCAGCCCCAGCATTTT. Translated: CASSPPFRDTGNQPQHF.

This clonotype was recorded a few times. The rearrangement joins TRBV20-1 to TRBJ2-5, with a possible D match to TRBD2 (5 bases). V was cut by 0 bases and J by 4 bases, with 12 bases left in between. Per germline, CDR1 DFQATT and CDR2 SNEGSKA (reference sequence). The CDR3 runs to 14 residues. CDR3 sequence reads: CSARDREGGETQYF. The CDR3 DNA reads TGCAGTGCTAGAGATCGGGAAGGCGGAGAGACCCAGTACTTC.

This clonotype has more than one count but fewer than ten. This chain joins TRBV5-1 and TRBJ2-3; weak D call: TRBD2 (5 bases). Germline values: CDR1 SGHRS, CDR2 YFSETQ. CDR3 size: 13 residues. Trimming stripped 7 bases from V and 0 bases from J, with 9 bases between. The CDR3 is CASGSHSTDTQYF. The CDR3 coding sequence is TGCGCCAGCGGGAGCCATAGCACAGATACGCAGTATTTT. The complete variable domain, with remaining parts taken from reference TRBV5-1 and TRBJ2-3, reads KAGVTQTPRYLIKTRGQQVTLSCSPISGHRSVSWYQQTPGQGLQFLFEYFSETQRNKGNFPGRFSGRQFSNSRSEMNVSTLELGDSALYLCASGSHSTDTQYFGPGTRLTVL.

This chain uses TRBV7-8 with TRBJ2-1; 10 bases agree with TRBD1. The CDR3 length is 17 residues. Germline V lookup: CDR1 SGHVS, CDR2 FQNEAQ. Unmatched junction bases numbered 14, after V lost 4 bases and J lost 8 bases. The DNA of the CDR3 is TGTGCCAGCAGCTCGGGTGGGGAGTGGACAGGGGGGCATGAGCAGTTCTTC. Residues: CASSSGGEWTGGHEQFF.

This clonotype was recorded a few times. This chain connects TRBV27 to TRBJ1-1; perhaps TRBD1 as D (6 bases). Germline-derived CDR1 and CDR2 are MNHEY and SMNVEV (reference sequence). V lost 5 bases to trimming and J lost 5 bases, with 15 bases between them. CDR3 size: 14 residues. The CDR3 is CASSTGGGATEAFF. DNA of the CDR3: TGTGCCAGCAGTACCGGTGGGGGGGCAACTGAAGCTTTCTTT.

This clonotype has a handful of counts. The gene calls are TRBV7-6 and TRBJ2-1; 13 bases map to TRBD2. Germline CDR1 and CDR2: SGHVS and FNYEAQ. CDR3 length: 17 amino acids. After removal of 1 base from V and 5 bases from J, the junction contained 5 bases not matched to a gene. This CDR3 reads CASSLVGLAGQHNEQFF. Here the CDR3 DNA reads TGTGCCAGCAGCTTAGTGGGACTAGCGGGGCAGCACAATGAGCAGTTCTTC.

This clonotype was counted a few times. The chain couples TRBV7-9 to TRBJ2-7, with 10 bases lining up with TRBD2. CDR1 SEHNR and CDR2 FQNEAQ come from the germline V gene (reference sequence). CDR3 length equals 17 residues. V trimming: 4 bases; J trimming: 3 bases; junction bases outside the gene matches: 12. In DNA, the CDR3 is TGTGCCAGCAGCTCGAGCGGGGGGGCCGTCTTGAACTACGAGCAGTACTTC. This encodes CASSSSGGAVLNYEQYF.

This clonotype was seen only a few times. The V gene is TRBV27, the J gene TRBJ1-1; 10 positions agree with TRBD1. This CDR3 is 16 amino acids long. The germline CDR1 and CDR2 sequences are MNHEY and SMNVEV (reference sequence). V shed 5 bases and J 4 bases; nucleotides not matched to a gene: 10. The CDR3 reads CASSRGQGVVFTEAFF. The DNA of the CDR3 is TGTGCCAGCAGTAGAGGACAGGGGGTAGTTTTCACTGAAGCTTTCTTT.

The sample holds a few counts of this clonotype. The rearrangement uses TRBV7-9 and TRBJ2-7; 9 nucleotides line up with TRBD1. V gave up 10 bases and J gave up 5 bases; unmatched junction bases: 6. The CDR3 runs 12 residues. Per germline, CDR1 SEHNR and CDR2 FQNEAQ (reference sequence). CDR3 amino acids: CANEGQGNEQYF. The CDR3 coding sequence is TGTGCCAACGAAGGACAGGGGAACGAGCAGTACTTC.

This clonotype was seen more than once but under ten times. The chain carries TRBV7-4 and TRBJ2-5, with D tentatively TRBD1 (5 bases). CDR1 SGHVT and CDR2 SQSDAQ come from the germline V gene. Trimming shortened V by 1 base and J by 5 bases, and 14 bases separated the two germline ends. The CDR3 runs 15 residues. CDR3 bases: TGTGCCAGCAGCTTAGGCCCCAGGGTAAACGAGACCCAGTACTTC. Encoded protein: CASSLGPRVNETQYF.

In DNA, the CDR3 is TGCGCCAGCAGCCCTACACAGGGGCCCTACAATGAGCAGTTCTTC. It is translated as CASSPTQGPYNEQFF. This chain connects TRBV4-1 to TRBJ2-1; 7 bases match TRBD1. The CDR3 contains 15 residues. V gave up 4 bases and J gave up 2 bases; unmatched junction bases: 5. CDR1 is MGHRA and CDR2 is YSYEKL in the germline V gene.

This rearrangement joins TRBV20-1 to TRBJ1-1; tentative D call: TRBD1 (5 bases). Trimming removed 0 bases at V and 3 bases at J, with 11 bases between. This CDR3 is 14 amino acids long. In germline, CDR1 is DFQATT, CDR2 SNEGSKA (reference sequence). The CDR3, as DNA: TGCAGTGCTAGAGATCCGGGGGGTGACACTGAAGCTTTCTTT. Protein product: CSARDPGGDTEAFF.

Only a few counts were recorded for this clonotype. The gene calls are TRBV6-6 and TRBJ1-5; 7 nucleotides align to TRBD1. Germline assignment: CDR1 MNHNY and CDR2 SVGAGI (reference sequence). This CDR3 has 16 residues. The junction had 8 bases not matched to a gene; V was cut back by 5 bases and J by 1 base. The CDR3 DNA follows: TGTGCCAGCAGTGCGTCGACAGGGCGGAGCAATCAGCCCCAGCATTTT. It yields the protein CASSASTGRSNQPQHF.

This rearrangement joins TRBV29-1 to TRBJ1-2; D remains ambiguous. Germline CDR1 reads SQVTM; CDR2 reads ANQGSEA. This CDR3 contains 11 residues. Trimming pared 6 bases from V and 8 bases from J, leaving 13 bases between. CDR3 sequence (DNA): TGCAGCGTGAGGGCCATTAAAGGCTACACCTTC. Translation gives CSVRAIKGYTF.

The chain employs TRBV12-5 and TRBJ2-5; D might be TRBD2 (6 bases). V lost 4 bases and J lost 4, with 10 bases in between. This CDR3 has 13 residues. CDR1 and CDR2 (germline): LGHNT, FRNRAP. CDR3 sequence reads: CASGYGRGETQYF. CDR3 DNA sequence: TGTGCTAGTGGTTATGGGCGGGGAGAGACCCAGTACTTC.

On this clonotype: A read error may produce the germline difference seen at one junction end. The chain uses TRBV7-2 and TRBJ2-1; perhaps TRBD2 as D (6 bases). CDR3 length: 16 residues. The germline CDR1 and CDR2 sequences are SGHTA and FQGNSA. The CDR3 DNA sequence: TGTGCCAACAGCTTAGCGGACCCGAGCTCCTACAATGAGCAGTTCTTC. Translation gives CANSLADPSSYNEQFF.

This clonotype was recorded a few times. This chain connects TRBV7-9 to TRBJ2-2; D unresolved. The germline V gene has CDR1 SEHNR and CDR2 FQNEAQ (reference sequence). This CDR3 comprises 14 residues. The ends were cut back, 6 bases at V and 3 bases at J, with 11 bases in the middle. The CDR3 sequence: CASRHGVHTGELFF. The CDR3 DNA follows: TGTGCCAGCAGGCACGGAGTACACACCGGGGAGCTGTTTTTT.

This rearrangement joins TRBV9 to TRBJ2-5; TRBD2 matches at 9 bases. The CDR3 contains 14 residues. The trim removed 0 bases at V and 5 bases at J, leaving 2 bases unmatched. Germline V gene lookup returns CDR1 SGDLS and CDR2 YYNGEE. The CDR3 loop reads CASSVESGGETQYF. The CDR3 region has the DNA TGTGCCAGCAGCGTAGAGAGCGGGGGGGAGACCCAGTACTTC.

The V and J genes are TRBV12-3 or TRBV12-4 and TRBJ1-2; D is ambiguous. V was cut by 1 base and J by 6 bases, with 9 bases left in between. This CDR3 is 13 amino acids long. In nucleotides, the CDR3 is TGTGCCAGCAGTTTAGTAGGTTGGGATGGCTACACCTTC. Translated: CASSLVGWDGYTF.

This clonotype was picked up a small number of times. The chain combines TRBV7-6 with TRBJ1-1; no firm D call. This CDR3 comprises 17 residues. The V end was cut by 2 bases, the J end by 0 bases, with 16 bases between. Looked up from germline, CDR1 is SGHVS and CDR2 is FNYEAQ. CDR3 protein: CASSLNPSARLNTEAFF. CDR3 sequence (DNA): TGTGCCAGCAGCTTAAACCCCTCTGCGAGGTTGAACACTGAAGCTTTCTTT. The whole variable domain, remainder taken from reference TRBV7-6 and TRBJ1-1, is GAGVSQSPRYKVTKRGQDVALRCDPISGHVSLYWYRQALGQGPEFLTYFNYEAQQDKSGLPNDRFSAERPEGSISTLTIQRTEQRDSAMYRCASSLNPSARLNTEAFFGQGTRLTVV.

The rearrangement joins TRBV24-1 to TRBJ2-3; 10 bases fit TRBD1. V was pared by 5 bases and J by 4 bases, with 11 bases of the junction left unmatched. Germline CDR1 and CDR2: KGHDR and SFDVKD. CDR3 length: 17 residues. Written as DNA, the CDR3 is TGTGCCACCAGTGCGGGGACAGGGGCGCCGAGTGCAGATACGCAGTATTTT. Translating it yields CATSAGTGAPSADTQYF.

V is TRBV7-9 and J is TRBJ2-1; 7 bases are a match to TRBD2. The germline V gene has CDR1 SEHNR and CDR2 FQNEAQ (reference sequence). This CDR3 has 17 amino acids. V was pared by 6 bases and J by 1 base, with 12 bases of the junction left unmatched. The CDR3 coding sequence is TGTGCCAGCAGTCCCCCCCCAGGGAGGGAGTCCTACAATGAGCAGTTCTTC. It is translated as CASSPPPGRESYNEQFF.

This clonotype occurred many times. V gene TRBV7-9 combines with J gene TRBJ2-1; D may be TRBD2 (6 bases). The length of the CDR3 is 15 residues. Germline CDR1 SEHNR, CDR2 FQNEAQ (reference sequence). Trimming left V 5 bases short and J 0 bases short, with 11 bases between. The CDR3 protein is CASSEDGSSYNEQFF. CDR3 in DNA: TGTGCCAGCAGCGAAGACGGGAGCTCCTACAATGAGCAGTTCTTC.

The rearrangement uses TRBV25-1 and TRBJ1-1, with no clear D. There are 12 residues in the CDR3. The V end lost 9 bases, the J end lost 5 bases, and 13 bases lay between the germline ends. Germline loops: CDR1 MGHDK, CDR2 SYGVNS. CDR3: CASGWKGTEAFF. The CDR3 DNA sequence: TGTGCCAGTGGGTGGAAGGGAACTGAAGCTTTCTTT. Using reference TRBV25-1 and TRBJ1-1 for the parts outside the CDR3, the full variable domain is EADIYQTPRYLVIGTGKKITLECSQTMGHDKMYWYQQDPGMELHLIHYSYGVNSTEKGDLSSESTVSRIRTEHFPLTLESARPSHTSQYLCASGWKGTEAFFGQGTRLTVV.

This clonotype was found a few times. The chain combines TRBV19 with TRBJ1-2, with 7 nucleotides matching TRBD1. V shed 5 bases, J shed 0 bases, and the junction held 9 bases outside the gene matches. CDR3 length equals 16 residues. Germline V gene lookup returns CDR1 LNHDA and CDR2 SQIVND (reference sequence). The CDR3 here is CASSGDSHKANYGYTF. Written as DNA, the CDR3 is TGTGCCAGTAGTGGGGACAGCCATAAAGCTAACTATGGCTACACCTTC.

The chain couples TRBV5-6 to TRBJ2-1, with unresolved D. Per germline, CDR1 SGHDT and CDR2 YYEEEE. The V end was cut by 2 bases, the J end by 6 bases, with 9 bases between. The CDR3 has 13 amino acids. The CDR3 sequence is CASSLGVFNEQFF. CDR3 DNA: TGTGCCAGCAGCTTAGGCGTTTTCAATGAGCAGTTCTTC.